The 6 T cell receptor beta chains presented below share a single source sample, sequenced in a study of metastatic and nonmetastatic thyroid tumors. Patients underwent thyroid surgery, and none had received any treatment before it. With MiXCR, TCRdb reprocessed the PCR reads. The table records about 14,000 clones, 32% of them present only once. The sample consisted of tumor tissue. These receptor sequences come from a female donor with papillary thyroid cancer or a benign thyroid nodule (not recorded which). Some clones in this sample may be carry-over from other donors' samples.

The chain has TRBV5-1 and TRBJ2-7, with D possibly being TRBD1 (7 bases). Looked up from germline, CDR1 is SGHRS and CDR2 is YFSETQ. This CDR3 contains 15 residues. The ends were cut back, 0 bases at V and 3 bases at J, with 13 bases in the middle. CDR3 residues: CASSLAGGLFYEQYF. CDR3 coding DNA: TGCGCCAGCAGCTTGGCAGGGGGACTTTTCTACGAGCAGTACTTC. Full variable domain (remainder filled in from reference TRBV5-1 and TRBJ2-7): KAGVTQTPRYLIKTRGQQVTLSCSPISGHRSVSWYQQTPGQGLQFLFEYFSETQRNKGNFPGRFSGRQFSNSRSEMNVSTLELGDSALYLCASSLAGGLFYEQYFGPGTRLTVT.

This clone showed up just a few times. This may be a read error: a much more frequent sequence differs by one nucleotide. The same CDR3 can be traced to other DNA sequences in this sample. The chain couples TRBV19 to TRBJ1-4; D is perhaps TRBD1 (6 bases). The CDR3 runs to 16 residues. Per germline, CDR1 LNHDA and CDR2 SQIVND (reference sequence). The CDR3 nucleotides read TGTGCCAGTAGTATCGACGGGACACTACCTAATGAAAAACTGTTCTTT. It yields the protein CASSIDGTLPNEKLFF.

The V gene is TRBV5-6, the J gene TRBJ2-1, with 15 nucleotides matching TRBD2. Germline V lookup: CDR1 SGHDT, CDR2 YYEEEE. The CDR3 extends over 14 amino acids. V was pared by 4 bases and J by 14 bases, with 7 bases of the junction left unmatched. The CDR3 coding sequence is TGTGCCAGCAGCCCCGGACTAGCGGGAGGGTCGAAGTTCTTC. Translation: CASSPGLAGGSKFF. Together with reference TRBV5-6 and TRBJ2-1, the CDR3 gives the full variable domain: DAGVTQSPTHLIKTRGQQVTLRCSPKSGHDTVSWYQQALGQGPQFIFQYYEEEERQRGNFPDRFSGHQFPNYSSELNVNALLLGDSALYLCASSPGLAGGSKFFGPGTRLTVL.

This clone has a handful of counts. This sequence joins TRBV6-2 or TRBV6-3 and TRBJ1-5; 7 bases fit TRBD1. The CDR3 is made up of 15 amino acids. The germline CDR1 and CDR2 sequences are MNHEY and SVGEGT. V lost 2 bases to trimming and J lost 9 bases; unmatched junction nucleotides: 10. The CDR3 loop reads CASSYRDSDNGPQHF. The CDR3 nucleotides read TGTGCCAGCAGTTACCGGGACAGTGACAATGGGCCCCAGCATTTT.

The J gene is TRBJ1-1, the V gene TRBV19; no firm D call. V gave up 5 bases and J gave up 4 bases, with 14 bases separating them. The V gene's germline CDR1 is LNHDA and CDR2 SQIVND (reference sequence). This CDR3 comprises 14 residues. CDR3 nucleotide sequence: TGTGCCAGTAGTCTCTTCGGGGAGGCCACTGAAGCTTTCTTT. This gives the protein CASSLFGEATEAFF.

This clone showed up many times. This chain links TRBV7-8 with TRBJ2-3; unclear D gene. Trimming removed 5 bases from V and 5 bases from J, with 5 bases in between. CDR3 length equals 11 residues. Germline V lookup: CDR1 SGHVS, CDR2 FQNEAQ. The CDR3 sequence is CASSGRDTQYF. The CDR3 bases are TGTGCCAGCAGCGGAAGAGATACGCAGTATTTT. Combining the CDR3 with reference TRBV7-8 and TRBJ2-3 gives the whole variable domain GAGVSQSPRYKVAKRGQDVALRCDPISGHVSLFWYQQALGQGPEFLTYFQNEAQLDKSGLPSDRFFAERPEGSVSTLKIQRTQQEDSAVYLCASSGRDTQYFGPGTRLTVL.